These 17 T cell receptor beta chains came from one sample sequenced in a study of T cells after yellow fever vaccination. From the 5' RACE reads, TCRdb called clonotypes with MiXCR, one entry per CDR3 protein. The data show some 320,000 distinct CDR3 sequences, with roughly 8.7% seen just once and 3% to 3.5% held by the top ten. The sample in question was CD4+ T cells sorted from PBMCs, obtained 5 days after the yellow fever booster vaccination. Every receptor here comes from a man aged 18 to 30 who received the YFV17D yellow fever vaccine.

This chain links TRBV4-2 with TRBJ2-3, with TRBD2 matching over 8 bases. Germline CDR1 LGHNA, CDR2 YNFKEQ. This CDR3 comprises 16 residues. The V segment lost 2 bases and the J segment 4 bases; nucleotides outside the gene matches: 8. The DNA for the CDR3 is TGTGCCAGCAGCCAATCCCCCGGGACTAGACCAGATACGCAGTATTTT. This sequence encodes CASSQSPGTRPDTQYF.

In its sample, this clonotype was seen many times. The chain employs TRBV18 and TRBJ1-1; 10 bases are shared with TRBD1. Germline CDR1 is KGHSH and CDR2 is LQKENI. CDR3 size: 15 residues. J lost 3 bases, V lost 2 bases, and 3 bases had no gene match. The CDR3 loop reads CASSPRGTGDTEAFF. CDR3 DNA sequence: TGTGCCAGCTCACCAAGGGGGACAGGGGACACTGAAGCTTTCTTT.

This clonotype was recorded a few times. The V call is TRBV5-8, the J call TRBJ2-7, with a tentative D call TRBD1 (5 bases). V lost 0 bases to trimming and J lost 0 bases, with 7 bases between them. This CDR3 region has 14 residues. CDR1 and CDR2 from the germline V gene are SGHTS and YDEGEE. The CDR3 spells CASSLGQRSYEQYV. The CDR3 DNA reads as TGTGCCAGCAGCTTGGGACAGCGCTCCTACGAGCAGTACGTC.

This clonotype was seen a handful of times. The CDR3 DNA sequence: TGCGCCAGCAGCTTTCAGGGGTTGGGAAACACTGAAGCTTTCTTT. It translates to CASSFQGLGNTEAFF. V is TRBV5-1 and J is TRBJ1-1, with D maybe TRBD1 (6 bases). Per germline, CDR1 SGHRS and CDR2 YFSETQ. V was trimmed by 2 bases and J by 2 bases, leaving 13 bases between them. The CDR3 is 15 residues long.

The CDR3: CASSPGVGAAQETQYF. The CDR3 DNA reads as TGCGCCAGCAGCCCGGGGGTAGGGGCGGCCCAAGAGACCCAGTACTTC. The chain links TRBV5-1 to TRBJ2-5; D is possibly TRBD2 (6 bases). Germline assignment: CDR1 SGHRS and CDR2 YFSETQ. The CDR3 extends over 16 amino acids. V shed 4 bases and J shed 1 base, with 17 bases lying between them.

This clonotype was found a few times. The chain has TRBV29-1 and TRBJ2-5; D is ambiguous. CDR3 length: 13 amino acids. V dropped 5 bases and J dropped 5 bases, with 15 bases sitting between them. CDR1 and CDR2 from the germline V gene are SQVTM and ANQGSEA. The CDR3 spells CSVYLLPLETQYF. As DNA, the CDR3 is TGCAGCGTTTACCTCCTCCCGTTGGAGACCCAGTACTTC.

Details on this clonotype: Compared with germline, one end of the junction differs, possibly owing to a read error. The V and J genes are TRBV5-1 and TRBJ2-3; TRBD2 matches at 8 bases. The CDR3 is 14 amino acids. Germline V gene data show CDR1 as SGHRS and CDR2 as YFSETQ. CDR3 coding DNA: TGCGCCACCAGCTCGGGGGGGCCCACAGATACGCAGAATTTT. Its translation is CATSSGGPTDTQNF.

The gene calls are TRBV6-2 or TRBV6-3 and TRBJ2-3, with TRBD1 as a possible D gene (6 bases). Trimming left V 9 bases short and J 2 bases short, with 12 bases between. The CDR3 sequence is 13 residues long. CDR1 and CDR2 (germline): MNHEY, SVGEGT. The CDR3 nucleotides read TGTGCCAGGGCGGACAGAGCCACAGATACGCAGTATTTT. Amino acid sequence: CARADRATDTQYF.

V is TRBV7-2 and J is TRBJ1-3; 10 bases are shared with TRBD1. V shed 5 bases, J shed 10 bases, and the junction held 11 bases outside the gene matches. From germline, CDR1 is SGHTA and CDR2 FQGNSA. This CDR3 spans 15 amino acids. The DNA for the CDR3 is TGTGCCAGCAGCCCACGGGACAGGGGTGGAGGGACCATATATTTT. It encodes CASSPRDRGGGTIYF.

This clonotype came up many times. The V gene is TRBV3-1, the J gene TRBJ1-2, with a tentative D call TRBD1 (5 bases). Germline assignment: CDR1 LGHDT and CDR2 YNNKEL (reference sequence). The V end was cut by 1 base, the J end by 5 bases, with 14 bases between. The CDR3 sequence is 15 residues long. The CDR3, as DNA: TGTGCCAGCAGCCAAGGCCGGGGGGTGGAGTATGGCTACACCTTC. It yields the protein CASSQGRGVEYGYTF.

A few counts support this clonotype. V is TRBV6-2 or TRBV6-3 and J is TRBJ1-1; the D gene is possibly TRBD1 (6 bases). V lost 8 bases to trimming and J lost 0 bases, with 10 bases between them. This CDR3 has 13 amino acids. From germline, CDR1 is MNHEY and CDR2 SVGEGT. The CDR3: CASVGQMNTEAFF. DNA for the CDR3: TGTGCCAGCGTAGGACAGATGAACACTGAAGCTTTCTTT.

This sequence joins TRBV20-1 and TRBJ2-3, with 8 bases lining up with TRBD1. The junction had 7 bases not matched to a gene; V was cut back by 7 bases and J by 4 bases. CDR1 and CDR2 (germline): DFQATT, SNEGSKA (reference sequence). The CDR3 length is 13 residues. The CDR3 loop reads CSVQGAGSDTQYF. The CDR3 nucleotides read TGCAGTGTCCAGGGGGCAGGGTCAGATACGCAGTATTTT.

Regarding this clonotype: This could be a read error, since a much larger clone is one nucleotide away. CDR3 amino acids: CASSLAAAYLLGPQHF. The DNA of the CDR3 is TGCGCCAGCAGCTTGGCCGCGGCCTACCTTCTTGGGCCCCAGCATTTT. The V gene is TRBV5-1, the J gene TRBJ1-5; D is ambiguous. V gave up 0 bases and J gave up 9 bases, with 19 bases separating them. The CDR3 length is 16 residues. Germline CDR1 reads SGHRS; CDR2 reads YFSETQ. The full variable domain, in which reference TRBV5-1 and TRBJ1-5 provide the parts outside the CDR3, is KAGVTQTPRYLIKTRGQQVTLSCSPISGHRSVSWYQQTPGQGLQFLFEYFSETQRNKGNFPGRFSGRQFSNSRSEMNVSTLELGDSALYLCASSLAAAYLLGPQHFGDGTRLSIL.

V is TRBV29-1 and J is TRBJ2-5; possibly TRBD1 or TRBD2 for D (5 bases each). CDR1 and CDR2 from the germline V gene are SQVTM and ANQGSEA. The length of the CDR3 is 13 residues. V gave up 5 bases and J gave up 5 bases, with 15 bases separating them. The CDR3 DNA sequence: TGCAGCGTTCGGGGCAGGGTTCGGGAGACCCAGTACTTC. This sequence encodes CSVRGRVRETQYF. Complete variable domain (other parts from reference TRBV29-1 and TRBJ2-5): SAVISQKPSRDICQRGTSLTIQCQVDSQVTMMFWYRQQPGQSLTLIATANQGSEATYESGFVIDKFPISRPNLTFSTLTVSNMSPEDSSIYLCSVRGRVRETQYFGPGTRLLVL.

In this sample, this clonotype turned up many times. The J gene is TRBJ1-2, the V gene TRBV7-9; D not certain. The CDR3 totals 12 residues. The germline V and J ends were trimmed by 2 bases and 8 bases, with 9 bases remaining between them. CDR1 and CDR2 (germline): SEHNR, FQNEAQ (reference sequence). Written as DNA, the CDR3 is TGTGCCAGCAGCTTATCTCAAGTGGGCTACACCTTC. It is translated as CASSLSQVGYTF.

The chain links TRBV19 to TRBJ1-5, with no clear D. V dropped 5 bases and J dropped 0 bases, with 8 bases sitting between them. Germline CDR1 is LNHDA and CDR2 is SQIVND (reference sequence). This CDR3 has 14 amino acids. CDR3 sequence reads: CASSSQASNQPQHF. CDR3 DNA: TGTGCCAGTAGTTCTCAGGCTAGCAATCAGCCCCAGCATTTT.

This clonotype was detected a few times. The genes are TRBV4-2 and TRBJ1-5; unclear D gene. Looked up from germline, CDR1 is LGHNA and CDR2 is YNFKEQ. CDR3 length: 15 residues. V was shortened by 0 bases and J by 7 bases, with 13 bases between the two germline ends. Written as DNA, the CDR3 is TGTGCCAGCAGCCAAGATCTTGCAGCTAGCCAGCCCCAGCATTTT. Translation: CASSQDLAASQPQHF.